This is a list of T cell receptor beta chains from one sample in a study of T cells in Graves' hyperthyroidism and ophthalmopathy. TCRdb fed the multiplex PCR reads into MiXCR, producing one record per CDR3 protein. The data contain 450,000 to 700,000 distinct CDR3 sequences, 35% to 55% of them singletons. Sequencing input: peripheral blood or thyroid tissue (not recorded which). These receptors came from an adult woman with Graves' disease, either hyperthyroidism or ophthalmopathy (not recorded which). Each CDR3 is given with its conserved first and last residue. The D gene is left open where the match is weak. For some rows the clone size is stated as once, few or many, or as a class when expanded; others skip it.

d_gene: TRBD2; v_gene: TRBV7-2; j_gene: TRBJ2-7; abundance: many; CDR3nt: TGTGCCAGCAGCCAAGGGACTAGCGGCTACGAGCAGTACTTC; CDR3aa: CASSQGTSGYEQYF
d_gene: NA; v_gene: TRBV7-2; j_gene: TRBJ1-2; abundance: many; CDR3nt: TGTGCCAGCAGCTTAGTCAGCTATGGCTACACCTTC; CDR3aa: CASSLVSYGYTF
d_gene: NA; v_gene: TRBV7-2; j_gene: TRBJ1-1; abundance: many; CDR3nt: TGTGCCAGCAGCCGTGTGGGGACTGAGGCTTTCTTT; CDR3aa: CASSRVGTEAFF
d_gene: NA; v_gene: TRBV20-1; j_gene: TRBJ2-2; abundance: NA; CDR3nt: TGCAGTGCTAGAGATTTTGTATTCCACACCGGGGAGCTGTTTTTT; CDR3aa: CSARDFVFHTGELFF
d_gene: TRBD2; v_gene: TRBV6-2/TRBV6-3; j_gene: TRBJ2-7; abundance: NA; CDR3nt: TGTGCCAGCAGAGCCCCGGGGGGGGTACGAGAGCAGTACTTC; CDR3aa: CASRAPGGVREQYF
d_gene: NA; v_gene: TRBV24-1; j_gene: TRBJ1-1; abundance: few; CDR3nt: TGTGCCACCAGTGACCCCCAGATCGCTGAAGCTTTCTTT; CDR3aa: CATSDPQIAEAFF
d_gene: NA; v_gene: TRBV11-1; j_gene: TRBJ1-2; abundance: NA; CDR3nt: TGTGCCAGCAGCTCCCTAGGGGAAATGACAGGAGACTATGGCTACACCTTC; CDR3aa: CASSSLGEMTGDYGYTF
d_gene: NA; v_gene: TRBV9; j_gene: TRBJ2-5; abundance: NA; CDR3nt: TGTGCCAGCAGCCCGTCAGTGGGCCCGTCGTACGAGACCCAGTACTTC; CDR3aa: CASSPSVGPSYETQYF
d_gene: TRBD1; v_gene: TRBV2; j_gene: TRBJ2-5; abundance: NA; CDR3nt: TGTGCCAGCAATTTAAGGACAGGGCAAGAGACCCAGTACTTC; CDR3aa: CASNLRTGQETQYF
d_gene: TRBD2; v_gene: TRBV28; j_gene: TRBJ2-5; abundance: NA; CDR3nt: TGTGCCAGCAGCCCCGGACTAGCGGGGGCTCTGGTAGAGACCCAGTACTTC; CDR3aa: CASSPGLAGALVETQYF
d_gene: NA; v_gene: TRBV19; j_gene: TRBJ2-5; abundance: few; CDR3nt: TGTGCCAGTGCATCGGGAGCCACGGGAGAGACCCAGTACTTC; CDR3aa: CASASGATGETQYF
d_gene: NA; v_gene: TRBV2; j_gene: TRBJ1-5; abundance: NA; CDR3nt: TGTGCCAGCAGTGATTACGAAGGTGGACAGCCCCAGCATTTT; CDR3aa: CASSDYEGGQPQHF
d_gene: TRBD1; v_gene: TRBV28; j_gene: TRBJ2-5; abundance: NA; CDR3nt: TGTGCCAGCAGTTTATCCGGGACAGACCAAGAGACCCAGTACTTC; CDR3aa: CASSLSGTDQETQYF
d_gene: NA; v_gene: TRBV5-6; j_gene: TRBJ1-1; abundance: NA; CDR3nt: TGTGCCAGCAGTTTAATCACAGGGAGACTTGAAGCTTTCTTT; CDR3aa: CASSLITGRLEAFF
d_gene: NA; v_gene: TRBV20-1; j_gene: TRBJ1-3; abundance: many; CDR3nt: TGCAGTGCTAGAGCCCCCGGAAACACCATATATTTT; CDR3aa: CSARAPGNTIYF
d_gene: NA; v_gene: TRBV7-2; j_gene: TRBJ2-6; abundance: NA; CDR3nt: TGTGCCAGCAGCCTGGACTCGGGGGACAAGTTGACTGGGGCCAACGTCCTGACTTTC; CDR3aa: CASSLDSGDKLTGANVLTF
d_gene: TRBD1; v_gene: TRBV15; j_gene: TRBJ1-6; abundance: NA; CDR3nt: TGTGCCACCAGCACCAACAGGGGACAGCATTCACCCCTCCACTTT; CDR3aa: CATSTNRGQHSPLHF
d_gene: TRBD1; v_gene: TRBV5-1; j_gene: TRBJ2-2; abundance: few; CDR3nt: TGCGCCAGCAGCTTAACCCCCTGGGACAGGTCGTTTATCCAGGACACCGGGGAGCTGTTTTTT; CDR3aa: CASSLTPWDRSFIQDTGELFF